This TCR beta chain is drawn from a study of technical replicates of blood from a handful of donors. The data were produced by immunoSEQ multiplex PCR, yet TCRdb's version contains in-frame clones alone and is incomplete. The sample carries approximately 70,000 clones, 98% recorded once. There are 11 residues in the CDR3. Germline CDR1 and CDR2: SNHLY and FYNNEI. Trimming removed 7 bases from V and 5 bases from J, with 9 bases in between. The sequenced material came from T cells isolated from PBMCs. The receptor was isolated from a human donor in good health. The V gene is TRBV2, the J gene TRBJ2-7; no reliable D call. The CDR3 loop reads CASTPYNEQYF. The CDR3, as DNA: TGTGCCAGCACTCCTTACAACGAGCAGTACTTC.